This entry concerns a single TCR beta chain. Sequencing of TCR beta was performed on blood CD8+ T cells and on blood CD4+ T cells. These data are taken from a study of CD8 T cells in Susac syndrome. In the study overall: Patients with Susac syndrome were, at the time of blood collection, therapy-naive, maintained on corticosteroids, or maintained on intravenous immunoglobulin alone.

CDR1 and CDR2 (germline): DFQATT, SNEGSKA (reference sequence). The germline V and J ends were trimmed by 5 bases and 1 base, with 11 bases remaining between them. The CDR3 sequence is 13 residues long. Random hexamers were used to reverse transcribe the RNA input (roughly 0.5 to 1 ug). A multiplex approach, immunoSEQ multiplex PCR, amplified TCR beta CDR3 across 54 Vbeta and 13 Jbeta. One entry per CDR3 protein results from TCRdb running MiXCR on the immunoSEQ multiplex PCR reads. The profile shows approximately 190,000 distinct CDR3 sequences, around 95% of them singletons. The sequenced sample was CD4+ T cells from PBMCs. The sequence came from a human donor with Susac syndrome. The chain uses TRBV20-1 and TRBJ2-5; possible D gene TRBD2, 5 bases. CDR3 bases: TGCAGTGCTCAAGGGAGAACCCAAGAGACCCAGTACTTC. It codes for CSAQGRTQETQYF.